This is a list of T cell receptor beta chains from one sample in a study of cytomegalovirus exposure and HLA in healthy donors. Sequencing used immunoSEQ multiplex PCR; TCRdb keeps in-frame clones, though not all of them. This table holds roughly 190,000 clones, about 82% found once. The sample was PBMCs. These receptor sequences come from a woman between 18 and 30 years old in good health and CMV-seronegative. Both conserved end residues are part of each CDR3. A D gene is named only where the DNA matches it firmly. Size is stated for part of the rows, as once, few or many counts, or as a class when the clone is expanded.

TRBV28,13,TRBJ2-7,NA,TRBD2,CASTRWRGYEQYF,TGTGCCAGCACTCGGTGGCGGGGGTACGAGCAGTACTTC
TRBV11-2,15,TRBJ2-3,once,TRBD2,CASSFSGGATDTQYF,TGTGCCAGCAGCTTTAGCGGGGGCGCGACAGATACGCAGTATTTT
TRBV19,16,TRBJ1-5,once,TRBD1,CASSIAGDRGYQPQHF,TGTGCCAGTAGTATAGCAGGGGACAGGGGCTATCAGCCCCAGCATTTT
TRBV10-3,14,TRBJ2-7,NA,TRBD1,CAISGTGKDYEQYF,TGTGCCATCAGTGGGACAGGAAAAGACTACGAGCAGTACTTC
TRBV2,16,TRBJ2-2,NA,TRBD2,CASSGTSGDDTGELFF,TGTGCCAGCAGTGGGACTAGCGGCGATGACACCGGGGAGCTGTTTTTT
TRBV9,13,TRBJ2-5,NA,NA,CASSARVRETQYF,TGTGCCAGCAGCGCTCGGGTGAGAGAGACCCAGTACTTC
TRBV6-4,15,TRBJ2-1,many,NA,CASSDSEGGYNEQFF,TGTGCCAGCAGTGACTCTGAGGGAGGTTACAATGAGCAGTTCTTC
TRBV5-1,12,TRBJ2-5,NA,NA,CASSLALETQYF,TGCGCCAGCAGCTTGGCGTTGGAGACCCAGTACTTC
TRBV19,14,TRBJ2-3,NA,TRBD1,CASSARGRTDTQYF,TGTGCCAGTAGTGCGAGGGGGCGAACAGATACGCAGTATTTT
TRBV4-2,15,TRBJ1-2,few,TRBD1,CASSQSRDRGRGYTF,TGTGCCAGCAGCCAATCCCGGGACAGGGGGCGCGGCTACACCTTC
TRBV6-1,17,TRBJ2-4,NA,NA,CASSESGGTPIFAIQYF,TGTGCCAGCAGTGAATCCGGCGGGACCCCTATTTTTGCCATTCAGTACTTC
TRBV23-1,21,TRBJ2-7,NA,TRBD2,CASSHIPPRTSGRARFYEQYF,TGCGCCAGCAGTCATATCCCCCCTAGGACTAGCGGGAGGGCCCGGTTCTACGAGCAGTACTTC
TRBV30,14,TRBJ2-3,NA,NA,CACQAAGNTDTQYF,TGTGCCTGCCAGGCCGCAGGGAACACAGATACGCAGTATTTT
TRBV5-1,16,TRBJ2-3,NA,TRBD2,CASSLVMGLVADTQYF,TGCGCCAGCAGCTTGGTAATGGGACTAGTTGCAGATACGCAGTATTTT
TRBV6-4,12,TRBJ1-2,NA,NA,CASSMTGYGYTF,TGTGCCAGCAGCATGACTGGGTATGGCTACACCTTC
TRBV5-5,15,TRBJ2-2,once,NA,CASSSSGAETGELFF,TGTGCCAGCAGCTCCTCAGGGGCCGAGACCGGGGAGCTGTTTTTT
TRBV5-1,15,TRBJ1-2,once,NA,CASSPDYGGAGGYTF,TGCGCCAGCAGCCCGGATTATGGGGGCGCGGGTGGCTACACCTTC
TRBV7-4,17,TRBJ2-3,NA,TRBD2,CASSLGLAGGPTDTQYF,TGTGCCAGCAGCTTGGGACTAGCGGGGGGCCCCACAGATACGCAGTATTTT
TRBV7-6,16,TRBJ1-3,NA,TRBD1,CASSSGQGISGNTIYF,TGTGCCAGCAGCTCGGGACAGGGGATCTCTGGAAACACCATATATTTT
TRBV30,15,TRBJ2-1,NA,TRBD2,CAWVTGTSGSNEQFF,TGTGCCTGGGTTACCGGGACTAGCGGGAGCAATGAGCAGTTCTTC
TRBV10-3,15,TRBJ1-1,NA,NA,CATTLERVMNTEAFF,TGTGCCACTACCCTTGAGAGGGTAATGAACACTGAAGCTTTCTTT
TRBV5-4,18,TRBJ1-4,NA,NA,CASSSGTPGGATNEKLFF,TGTGCCAGCAGCAGCGGGACACCGGGGGGGGCAACTAATGAAAAACTGTTTTTT
TRBV19,18,TRBJ1-5,NA,NA,CASSTPPGGIRSTQPQHF,TGTGCCAGTAGCACCCCCCCGGGGGGGATAAGGAGTACTCAGCCCCAGCATTTT
TRBV7-9,18,TRBJ2-2,NA,TRBD2,CASSLLLAAGGVTGELFF,TGTGCCAGCAGCTTACTACTAGCGGCCGGAGGGGTCACCGGGGAGCTGTTTTTT
TRBV6-5,14,TRBJ2-3,NA,NA,CASSEPGSSDTQYF,TGTGCCAGCAGTGAGCCAGGGTCCTCAGATACGCAGTATTTT
TRBV9,15,TRBJ2-7,NA,NA,CASSVTGGGGTEQYF,TGTGCCAGCAGCGTCACCGGGGGAGGGGGGACCGAGCAGTACTTC
TRBV19,14,TRBJ2-1,NA,TRBD2,CASSILAGHNEQFF,TGTGCCAGTAGTATACTAGCGGGACACAATGAGCAGTTCTTC
TRBV6-6,15,TRBJ2-1,once,NA,CASSYSTRRGDEQFF,TGTGCCAGCAGTTACTCCACACGGAGGGGAGATGAGCAGTTCTTC
TRBV25-1,11,TRBJ1-2,NA,NA,CASSGGYGYTF,TGTGCCAGCAGTGGAGGGTACGGCTACACCTTC
TRBV6-5,11,TRBJ1-2,NA,TRBD1,CASSNRGHYTF,TGTGCCAGCAGCAACAGGGGACACTACACCTTC
TRBV7-6,13,TRBJ1-2,NA,NA,CASSADRKYGYTF,TGTGCCAGCAGCGCCGACAGGAAGTATGGCTACACCTTC
TRBV2,12,TRBJ1-2,NA,NA,CASRPDIVGYTF,TGTGCCAGCCGACCGGACATCGTTGGCTACACCTTC
TRBV5-1,15,TRBJ2-1,NA,TRBD2,CASSSGLEHYNEQFF,TGCGCCAGCAGCTCCGGACTAGAACACTACAATGAGCAGTTCTTC
TRBV11-3,14,TRBJ2-3,NA,NA,CASSPVASTDTQYF,TGTGCCAGCAGCCCCGTAGCTAGCACAGATACGCAGTATTTT
TRBV9,12,TRBJ1-5,NA,NA,CASGRGNQPQHF,TGTGCCAGCGGAAGAGGGAATCAGCCCCAGCATTTT
TRBV5-1,21,TRBJ1-1,NA,TRBD1,CASSLMGGADRGPPKEPEAFF,TGCGCCAGCAGCTTGATGGGCGGCGCGGACAGGGGACCTCCCAAGGAGCCTGAAGCTTTCTTT
TRBV6-1,14,TRBJ2-7,NA,TRBD2,CASSISGRSYEQYF,TGTGCCAGCAGCATTAGCGGGAGGTCCTACGAGCAGTACTTC
TRBV15,16,TRBJ2-3,NA,NA,CATSRKQGLSTDTQYF,TGTGCCACCAGCAGAAAGCAGGGTCTAAGCACAGATACGCAGTATTTT
TRBV29-1,13,TRBJ1-2,NA,NA,CSVEEGRNYGYTF,TGCAGCGTTGAAGAGGGGCGTAACTATGGCTACACCTTC
TRBV10-3,14,TRBJ1-1,NA,NA,CAISSQNVNTEAFF,TGTGCCATCAGCTCACAAAACGTGAACACTGAAGCTTTCTTT
TRBV13,19,TRBJ2-7,NA,TRBD2,CASSLFLAGGWTNHDEQYF,TGTGCCAGCAGCTTATTCTTAGCGGGAGGTTGGACTAACCACGACGAGCAGTACTTC
TRBV12-5,16,TRBJ2-7,NA,TRBD2,CASGSSNLAGDYEQYF,TGTGCTAGTGGTTCTTCGAATCTAGCGGGGGATTACGAGCAGTACTTC
TRBV5-5,15,TRBJ2-7,NA,TRBD2,CASSPGTSATYEQYF,TGTGCCAGCAGCCCCGGGACTAGCGCGACCTACGAGCAGTACTTC
TRBV4-1,17,TRBJ2-5,NA,TRBD2,CASSQGRASGRIQTQYF,TGCGCCAGCAGCCAAGGCCGGGCTAGCGGGAGGATACAGACCCAGTACTTC
TRBV7-3,15,TRBJ2-5,NA,TRBD1,CASSLKGQGTETQYF,TGTGCCAGCAGCTTAAAGGGACAGGGGACAGAGACCCAGTACTTC
TRBV7-9,16,TRBJ1-6,NA,NA,CASSATPYAKNSPLHF,TGTGCCAGCAGCGCAACCCCATACGCTAAAAATTCACCCCTCCACTTT
TRBV7-3,17,TRBJ2-1,NA,TRBD2,CASSTGLAGGVYNEQFF,TGTGCCAGCAGCACCGGACTAGCGGGGGGCGTATACAATGAGCAGTTCTTC
TRBV7-3,14,TRBJ2-1,once,NA,CASSLTFRDNEQFF,TGTGCCAGCAGCTTAACGTTCAGGGACAATGAGCAGTTCTTC
TRBV9,15,TRBJ2-7,NA,NA,CASSVGGGNSYEQYF,TGTGCCAGCAGCGTAGGAGGCGGTAACTCCTACGAGCAGTACTTC